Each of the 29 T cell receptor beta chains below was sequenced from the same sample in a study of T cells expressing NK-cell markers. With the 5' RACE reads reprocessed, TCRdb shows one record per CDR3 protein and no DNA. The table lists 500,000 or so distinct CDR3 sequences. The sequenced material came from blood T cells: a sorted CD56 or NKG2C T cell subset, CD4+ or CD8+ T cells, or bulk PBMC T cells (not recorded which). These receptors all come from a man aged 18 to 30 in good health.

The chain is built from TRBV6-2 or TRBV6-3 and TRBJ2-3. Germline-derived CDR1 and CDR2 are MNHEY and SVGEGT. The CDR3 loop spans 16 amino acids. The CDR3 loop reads CASSYVTSGDTDTQYF.

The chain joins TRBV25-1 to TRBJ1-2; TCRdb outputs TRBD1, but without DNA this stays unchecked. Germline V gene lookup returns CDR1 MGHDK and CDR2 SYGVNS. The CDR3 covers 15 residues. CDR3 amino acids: CASSESLWGRQGYTF.

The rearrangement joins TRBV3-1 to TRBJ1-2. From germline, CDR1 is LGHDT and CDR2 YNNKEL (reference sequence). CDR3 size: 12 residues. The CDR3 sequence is CASSARLYGYTF.

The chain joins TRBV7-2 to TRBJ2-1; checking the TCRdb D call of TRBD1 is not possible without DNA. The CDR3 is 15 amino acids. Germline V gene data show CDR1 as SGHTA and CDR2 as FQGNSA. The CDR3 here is CASSEDRGLDNEQFF. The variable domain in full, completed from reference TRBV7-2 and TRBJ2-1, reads GAGVSQSPSNKVTEKGKDVELRCDPISGHTALYWYRQSLGQGLEFLIYFQGNSAPDKSGLPSDRFSAERTGGSVSTLTIQRTQQEDSAVYLCASSEDRGLDNEQFFGPGTRLTVL.

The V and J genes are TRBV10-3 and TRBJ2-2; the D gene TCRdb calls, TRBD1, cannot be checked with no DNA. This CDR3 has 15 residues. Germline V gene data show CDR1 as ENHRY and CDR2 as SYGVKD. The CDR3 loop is CAISVVPGDTGELFF.

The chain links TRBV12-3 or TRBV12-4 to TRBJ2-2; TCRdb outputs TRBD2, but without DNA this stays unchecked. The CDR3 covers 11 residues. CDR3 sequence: CAVRDTGELFF.

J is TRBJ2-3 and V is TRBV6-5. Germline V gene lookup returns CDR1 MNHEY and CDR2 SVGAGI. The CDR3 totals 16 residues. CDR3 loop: CASSYSADTSTDTQYF.

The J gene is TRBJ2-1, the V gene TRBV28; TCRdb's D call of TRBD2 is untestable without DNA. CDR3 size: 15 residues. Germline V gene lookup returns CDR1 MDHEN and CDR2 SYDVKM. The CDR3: CASSFEASSYNEQFF.

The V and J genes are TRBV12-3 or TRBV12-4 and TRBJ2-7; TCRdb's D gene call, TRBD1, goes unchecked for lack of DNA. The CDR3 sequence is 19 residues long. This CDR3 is CASSPLGTGLIESPNEQYF.

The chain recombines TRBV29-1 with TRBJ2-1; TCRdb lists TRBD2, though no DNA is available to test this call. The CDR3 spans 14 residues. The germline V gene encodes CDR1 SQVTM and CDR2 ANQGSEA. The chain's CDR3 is CSVTPGSIISEQFF.

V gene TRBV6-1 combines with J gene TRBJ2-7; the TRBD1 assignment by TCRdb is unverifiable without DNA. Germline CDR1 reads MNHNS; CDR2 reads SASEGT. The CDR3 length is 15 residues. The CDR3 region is CASSRHDRAHYEQYF.

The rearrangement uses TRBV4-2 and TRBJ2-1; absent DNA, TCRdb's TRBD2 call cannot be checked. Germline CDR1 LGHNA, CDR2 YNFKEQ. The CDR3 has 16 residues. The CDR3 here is CASSQGLASTYNEQFF.

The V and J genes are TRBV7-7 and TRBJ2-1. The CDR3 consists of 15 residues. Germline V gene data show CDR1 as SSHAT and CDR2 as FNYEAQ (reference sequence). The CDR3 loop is CASSPTQSLYNEQFF. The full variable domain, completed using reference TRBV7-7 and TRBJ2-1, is GAGVSQSPRYKVTKRGQDVTLRCDPISSHATLYWYQQALGQGPEFLTYFNYEAQPDKSGLPSDRFSAERPEGSISTLTIQRTEQRDSAMYRCASSPTQSLYNEQFFGPGTRLTVL.

CDR3: CTRGTRVTDTQYF. The gene calls are TRBV29-1 and TRBJ2-3; the TRBD2 assignment by TCRdb is unverifiable without DNA. This CDR3 contains 13 residues. Germline assignment: CDR1 SQVTM and CDR2 ANQGSEA.

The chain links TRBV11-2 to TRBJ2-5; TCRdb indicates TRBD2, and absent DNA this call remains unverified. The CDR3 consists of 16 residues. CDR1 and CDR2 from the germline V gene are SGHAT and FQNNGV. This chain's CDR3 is CASSLVGGTKVETQYF. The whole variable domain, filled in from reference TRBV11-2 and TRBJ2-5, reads EAGVAQSPRYKIIEKRQSVAFWCNPISGHATLYWYQQILGQGPKLLIQFQNNGVVDDSQLPKDRFSAERLKGVDSTLKIQPAKLEDSAVYLCASSLVGGTKVETQYFGPGTRLLVL.

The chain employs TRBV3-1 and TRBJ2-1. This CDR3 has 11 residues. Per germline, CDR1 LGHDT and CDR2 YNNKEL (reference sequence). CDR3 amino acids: CASKEICEQFF.

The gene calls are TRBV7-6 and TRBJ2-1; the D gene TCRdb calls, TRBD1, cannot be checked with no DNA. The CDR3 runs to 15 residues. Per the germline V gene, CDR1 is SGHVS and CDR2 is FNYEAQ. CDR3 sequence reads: CASSHPGQGAGEQFF.

The CDR3 loop is CASSLPPSGRAGGTDTQYF. The chain couples TRBV11-2 to TRBJ2-3; absent DNA, TCRdb's TRBD2 call cannot be checked. This CDR3 spans 19 amino acids. Germline CDR1 is SGHAT and CDR2 is FQNNGV.

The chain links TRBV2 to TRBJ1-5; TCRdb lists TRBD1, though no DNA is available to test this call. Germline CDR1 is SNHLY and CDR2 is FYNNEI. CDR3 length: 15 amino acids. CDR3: CASALDSGGRQPQHF. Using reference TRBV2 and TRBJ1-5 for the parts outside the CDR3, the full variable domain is EPEVTQTPSHQVTQMGQEVILRCVPISNHLYFYWYRQILGQKVEFLVSFYNNEISEKSEIFDDQFSVERPDGSNFTLKIRSTKLEDSAMYFCASALDSGGRQPQHFGDGTRLSIL.

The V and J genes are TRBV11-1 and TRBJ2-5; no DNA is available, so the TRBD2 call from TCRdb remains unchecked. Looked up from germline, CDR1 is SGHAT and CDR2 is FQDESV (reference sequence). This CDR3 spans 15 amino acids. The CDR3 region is CASMVAGMGQETQYF.

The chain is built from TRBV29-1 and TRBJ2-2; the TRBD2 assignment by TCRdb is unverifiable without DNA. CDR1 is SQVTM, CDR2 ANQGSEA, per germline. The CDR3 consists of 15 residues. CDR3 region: CSVIEAGLNTGELFF.

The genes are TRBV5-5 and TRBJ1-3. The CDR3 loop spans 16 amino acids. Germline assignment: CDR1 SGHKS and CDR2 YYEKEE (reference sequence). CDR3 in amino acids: CASSFVGREFGNTIYF.

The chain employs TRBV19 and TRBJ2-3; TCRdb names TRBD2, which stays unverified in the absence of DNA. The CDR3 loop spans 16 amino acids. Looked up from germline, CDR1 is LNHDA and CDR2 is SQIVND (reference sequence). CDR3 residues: CASSTGLAERTDTQYF.

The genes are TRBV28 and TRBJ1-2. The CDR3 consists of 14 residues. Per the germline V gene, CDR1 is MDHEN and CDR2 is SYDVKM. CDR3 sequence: CASSERGPNYGYTF.

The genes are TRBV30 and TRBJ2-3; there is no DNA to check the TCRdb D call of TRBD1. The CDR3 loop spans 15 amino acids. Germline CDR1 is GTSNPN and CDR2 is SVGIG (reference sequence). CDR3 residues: CAWRKGGRGTDTQYF.

CDR3 loop: CASSQDPTGPDEQYF. V usage is TRBV4-1 and J usage is TRBJ2-7. There are 15 residues in the CDR3. Germline values: CDR1 MGHRA, CDR2 YSYEKL.

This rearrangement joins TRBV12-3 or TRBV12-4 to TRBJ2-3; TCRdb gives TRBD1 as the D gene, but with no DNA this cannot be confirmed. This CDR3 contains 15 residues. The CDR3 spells CASSPRGGSTDTQYF.

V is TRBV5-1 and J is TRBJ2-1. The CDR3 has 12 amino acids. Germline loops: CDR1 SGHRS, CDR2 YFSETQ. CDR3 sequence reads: CASSFNRQKQFF.

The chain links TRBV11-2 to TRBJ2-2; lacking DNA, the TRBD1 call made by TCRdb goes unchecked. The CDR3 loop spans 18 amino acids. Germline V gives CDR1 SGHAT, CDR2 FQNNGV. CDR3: CASSRRTGGDSYTGELFF.